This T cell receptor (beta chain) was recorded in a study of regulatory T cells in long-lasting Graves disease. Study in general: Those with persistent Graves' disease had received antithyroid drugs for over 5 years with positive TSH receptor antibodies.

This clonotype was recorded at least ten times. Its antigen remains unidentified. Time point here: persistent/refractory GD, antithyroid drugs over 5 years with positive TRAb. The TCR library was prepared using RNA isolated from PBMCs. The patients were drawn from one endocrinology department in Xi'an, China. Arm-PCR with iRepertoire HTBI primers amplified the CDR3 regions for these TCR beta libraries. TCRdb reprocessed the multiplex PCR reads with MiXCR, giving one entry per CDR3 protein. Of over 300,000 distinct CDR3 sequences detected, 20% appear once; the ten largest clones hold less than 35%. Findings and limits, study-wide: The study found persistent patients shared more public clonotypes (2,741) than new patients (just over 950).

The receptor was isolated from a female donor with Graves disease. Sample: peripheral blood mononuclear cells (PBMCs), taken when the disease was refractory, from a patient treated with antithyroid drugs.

The DNA of the CDR3 is TGTGCCAGCAGTCCGGGCGCGGGGGCCGCGCCCCAGCATTTT. It specifies CASSPGAGAAPQHF. The rearrangement links TRBV12-3 or TRBV12-4 to TRBJ1-5; maybe TRBD1 (6 bases). Trimming cost V 5 bases and J 9 bases, with 17 bases left between them. This CDR3 has 14 residues.